The TCR beta chain under discussion was sequenced for a study of blood T cell repertoires in COVID-19. Study-level information: Sites across the United States, Italy and Spain contributed samples from acute and convalescent COVID-19. From T cells, B-cell-depleted T cells, or PBMCs came the material, which was cDNA or gDNA.

The data were produced by immunoSEQ multiplex PCR, yet TCRdb's version contains in-frame clones alone and is incomplete. This repertoire shows 200,000 to 300,000 clones, approximately 88% found once; its top ten account for 2.5%. In terms of age and location, participants ranged from roughly 18 to 95 years and lived in 24 US areas. Participants had their cohort set by participant-reported clinical history. The CDR3 has 14 residues. V trimming: 2 bases; J trimming: 8 bases; junction bases outside the gene matches: 6. Germline V lookup: CDR1 LGHDT, CDR2 YNNKEL (reference sequence). This clonotype was sampled from a woman in her thirties or forties with acute COVID-19. This chain links TRBV3-1 (or the pseudogene TRBV3-2) with TRBJ2-3; 8 bases match TRBD1. The sample taken for sequencing was PBMCs or T cells enriched from blood (not recorded which). The CDR3 region has the DNA TGTGCCAGCAGCCAATTCCAGGGGGCGGGTACGCAGTATTTT. It specifies CASSQFQGAGTQYF.